A selection of T cell receptor beta chains follows, all from one sample in a study of blood T cells in healthy people across ages. Via MiXCR, TCRdb re-called the 5' RACE reads, giving one row per CDR3 protein. The sample has approximately 800,000 distinct CDR3 sequences, 35% to 40% seen once. The sequencing input was blood. Receptors originate from a man between 18 and 35 years old in good health. The CDR3 runs from the conserved cysteine through the conserved F or W. The D gene is left open where the match is weak. A clone size is listed for some rows: how often the clone was seen (once, few, many), or a class if it is expanded.

D gene,V gene,clone size,J gene,CDR3 DNA,CDR3 protein
NA,TRBV7-3,NA,TRBJ1-1,TGTGCCAGCAGCGCCAACCGGGACACTGAAGCTTTCTTT,CASSANRDTEAFF
NA,TRBV7-7,many,TRBJ2-5,TGTGCTAGCAGCGGCCGGATAGGGGAGACCCAGTACTTC,CASSGRIGETQYF
NA,TRBV6-6,few,TRBJ1-4,TGTGCCAGCAGTTACTCGAGGGGAACTAATGAAAAACTGTTTTTT,CASSYSRGTNEKLFF
TRBD2,TRBV6-5,NA,TRBJ2-7,TGTGCCAGCAGTTACTCGATAGCGGGAGCGGACGAGCAGTACTTC,CASSYSIAGADEQYF
NA,TRBV7-2,many,TRBJ1-2,TGTGCCAGCAGCTTGGACACGCTCCGCGGCTACACCTTC,CASSLDTLRGYTF
TRBD1,TRBV3-1,NA,TRBJ2-2,TGTGCCAGCAGCCGACAGGGTTACGTAGGGGAGCTGTTTTTT,CASSRQGYVGELFF
NA,TRBV7-3,NA,TRBJ2-3,TGTGCCAGCAGCTTATTTCCCCCCCAGAACGGGCGGGGCAGGAATACGCAGTATTTT,CASSLFPPQNGRGRNTQYF
NA,TRBV12-3/TRBV12-4,few,TRBJ2-5,TGTGCCAGCAGTTTAAGGGAAGGTTACAATGAGCAGTACTTC,CASSLREGYNEQYF
NA,TRBV3-1,NA,TRBJ1-1,TGTGCCAGCAGCTCTCATAGTGGCCAGAACACTGAAGCTTTCTTT,CASSSHSGQNTEAFF
NA,TRBV29-1,NA,TRBJ1-1,TGCAGCGGGTTAGAAGTCTATGACACTGAAGCTTTCTTT,CSGLEVYDTEAFF
NA,TRBV12-3/TRBV12-4,NA,TRBJ2-3,TGTGCCAGCAGTTTAGCGACAGGACATACGCAGTATTTT,CASSLATGHTQYF
NA,TRBV4-3,many,TRBJ1-1,TGCGCCAGCAGCCAAGATTTACCGGCCCCGAACACTGAAGCTTTCTTT,CASSQDLPAPNTEAFF
TRBD2,TRBV2,few,TRBJ2-1,TGTGCCAGCAGGGACTATAGCGGGGGTACCTACAATGAGCAGTTCTTC,CASRDYSGGTYNEQFF
NA,TRBV11-2,NA,TRBJ2-3,TGTGCCAGCAGCTTAGATCGACTAGAGATCACAGATACGCAGTATTTT,CASSLDRLEITDTQYF
NA,TRBV7-9,NA,TRBJ2-5,TGTGCCAGCAGCTTAGCGCTATGGATTGAAGAGACCCAGTACTTC,CASSLALWIEETQYF
TRBD1,TRBV20-1,NA,TRBJ1-1,TGCAGTGCTAGGACCGACAGGGGCAAAATTTACACTGAAGCTTTCTTT,CSARTDRGKIYTEAFF
NA,TRBV24-1,NA,TRBJ1-1,TGTGCCACCAGTACAACGACAGGACTGAACACTGAAGCTTTCTTT,CATSTTTGLNTEAFF
TRBD1,TRBV5-6,NA,TRBJ2-7,TGTGCCAGCAGCCCCCCCCGGGACAGTTATTCCTACGAGCAGTACTTC,CASSPPRDSYSYEQYF
TRBD2,TRBV5-1,NA,TRBJ2-1,TGCGCCAGCAGCCAATTTAGCGGGGGGCGGTTATACAATGAGCAGTTCTTC,CASSQFSGGRLYNEQFF
NA,TRBV14,few,TRBJ1-2,TGTGCCAGCAGCCAAGATTTGGGGGTCAATGGCTACACCTTC,CASSQDLGVNGYTF
NA,TRBV6-5,NA,TRBJ2-7,TGTGCCAGCAGGCGCGAACAGGGAAGCTCCTACGAGCAGTACTTC,CASRREQGSSYEQYF
TRBD1,TRBV20-1,few,TRBJ1-4,TGCAGTGCTAGAAGTGGACAGGGAATCGAAAAACTGTTTTTT,CSARSGQGIEKLFF
NA,TRBV12-3/TRBV12-4,few,TRBJ2-7,TGTGCCAGCAGCCTGGGGACTCGTGACGAGCAGTACTTC,CASSLGTRDEQYF
NA,TRBV6-2/TRBV6-3,many,TRBJ2-5,TGTGCCAGCAGTTACTCGACCCTACTCCCTCAAGAGACCCAGTACTTC,CASSYSTLLPQETQYF
TRBD1,TRBV6-2/TRBV6-3,many,TRBJ2-1,TGTGCCAGCAGTCACGGGGACAGCTTTTACAATGAGCAGTTCTTC,CASSHGDSFYNEQFF
NA,TRBV10-3,NA,TRBJ1-2,TGTGCCATCGGTGGAAACCCGACAGAAGGCTATAGCTACACCTTC,CAIGGNPTEGYSYTF
TRBD1,TRBV7-2,few,TRBJ2-3,TGTGCCGCCCGACAGGGGCTCAGCACAGATACGCAGTATTTT,CAARQGLSTDTQYF
NA,TRBV20-1,few,TRBJ1-2,TGCAGTGCTCTCCTACGACAGGCTAAATATGGCTACACCTTC,CSALLRQAKYGYTF
NA,TRBV12-3/TRBV12-4,NA,TRBJ2-5,TGTGCCAGCAGTCGACGGGGAAGCGGGGAGACCCAGTACTTC,CASSRRGSGETQYF
NA,TRBV12-3/TRBV12-4,few,TRBJ2-5,TGTGCCAGCAGTTTAGGGCCTGATGGGGCCCAGTACTTC,CASSLGPDGAQYF
TRBD2,TRBV7-2,few,TRBJ2-3,TGTGCCAGCAGGCAAGCGGGGCTCGACACAGATACGCAGTATTTT,CASRQAGLDTDTQYF
NA,TRBV12-3/TRBV12-4,NA,TRBJ2-5,TGTGCCAGCAGTTCCTCCGGGCGCCCCCAAGAGGCCCAGTACTTC,CASSSSGRPQEAQYF
NA,TRBV6-2/TRBV6-3,NA,TRBJ1-5,TGTGCCAGCAGTTATCGTCCTGATTGGGCAGACTACAATCAGCCCCAGCATTTT,CASSYRPDWADYNQPQHF
NA,TRBV6-1,NA,TRBJ2-1,TGTGCCAGCAGGGGGGACCTCTCCTCCTACAATGAGCAGTTCTTC,CASRGDLSSYNEQFF
NA,TRBV10-3,many,TRBJ2-3,TGTGCCATCAGTGAAAGGGCGGGGACCGCCACAGATACGCAGTATTTT,CAISERAGTATDTQYF
NA,TRBV20-1,few,TRBJ1-5,TGCAGTGCTAGAGATGCAGGGAGGCCTTCGGATCAGCCCCAGCATTTT,CSARDAGRPSDQPQHF
TRBD1,TRBV7-8,many,TRBJ2-1,TGTGCCAGCAGTTACCTCCGGGACAGGGGGCTTAATGAGCAGTTCTTC,CASSYLRDRGLNEQFF
NA,TRBV3-1,NA,TRBJ1-5,TGTGCCAGCAGCCAAGCGCTCGGTAGCAATCAGCCCCAGCATTTT,CASSQALGSNQPQHF
TRBD1,TRBV6-5,NA,TRBJ2-1,TGTGCCAGCAGTTACTCGAAGGGGGCCAATGAGCAGTTCTTC,CASSYSKGANEQFF
NA,TRBV12-3/TRBV12-4,NA,TRBJ2-7,TGTGCCAGCAGCCCCGGGACGGAGAAGTACTTC,CASSPGTEKYF
TRBD1,TRBV10-3,many,TRBJ1-1,TGTGCCATCAGTGAGGACAGGGGAGCTTTCTTT,CAISEDRGAFF
TRBD2,TRBV6-6,NA,TRBJ2-1,TGTGCCAGCAGAACCCGGGGGGGCCGGTACAATGAGCAGCTCTTC,CASRTRGGRYNEQLF
NA,TRBV9,few,TRBJ1-2,TGTGCCAGCAGCGTGGTGGTCGACTATGGCTACACCTTC,CASSVVVDYGYTF
NA,TRBV14,few,TRBJ2-3,TGTGCCAGCAGCCATTGGAGGAGGGCCTCTGGGCTGGCAGATACGCAGTATTTT,CASSHWRRASGLADTQYF
NA,TRBV10-3,many,TRBJ1-2,TGTGCCATCGGTTGGTTGAAAGAGGGCTACACCTTC,CAIGWLKEGYTF
NA,TRBV3-1,NA,TRBJ2-3,TGTGCCAGCAGCCAAGAAGGCGGGCGGTGGAATACGCAGTATTTT,CASSQEGGRWNTQYF
NA,TRBV28,NA,TRBJ1-1,TGTGCCAGCAGTTCCAACGGGACCCCAAACACTGAAGCTTTCTTT,CASSSNGTPNTEAFF
NA,TRBV3-1,few,TRBJ1-1,TGTGCCAGCAGCCCCTGGACACAGAACACTGAAGCTTTCTTT,CASSPWTQNTEAFF
TRBD2,TRBV11-2,few,TRBJ2-1,TGTGCCAGCAGCTCGCGACTAGCGGGGGCCACACGAAACAATGAGCAGTTCTTC,CASSSRLAGATRNNEQFF
NA,TRBV6-1,few,TRBJ1-1,TGTGCCAGCACCCCGGGATCCTGGCCCACTGAAGCTTTCTTT,CASTPGSWPTEAFF
NA,TRBV14,many,TRBJ2-7,TGTGCCAGCAGCCAGCGGCAGGGAATGGCCTACGAGCAGTACTTC,CASSQRQGMAYEQYF
NA,TRBV5-8,NA,TRBJ2-1,TGTGCCAGCAGCTTGGGCAGAGGACGTGAGCAGTTCTTC,CASSLGRGREQFF